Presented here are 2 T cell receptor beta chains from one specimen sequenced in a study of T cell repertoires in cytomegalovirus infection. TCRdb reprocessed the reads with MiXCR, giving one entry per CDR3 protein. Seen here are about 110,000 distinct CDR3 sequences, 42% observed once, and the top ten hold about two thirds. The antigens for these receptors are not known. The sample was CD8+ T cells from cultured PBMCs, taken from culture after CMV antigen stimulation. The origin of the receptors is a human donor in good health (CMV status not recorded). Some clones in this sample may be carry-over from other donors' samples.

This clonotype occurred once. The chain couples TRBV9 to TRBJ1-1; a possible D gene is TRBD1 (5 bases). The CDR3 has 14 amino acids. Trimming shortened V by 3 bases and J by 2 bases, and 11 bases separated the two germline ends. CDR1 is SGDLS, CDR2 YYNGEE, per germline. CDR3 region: CASSGGGSNTEAFF. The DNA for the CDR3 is TGTGCCAGCAGCGGGGGGGGTTCAAACACTGAAGCTTTCTTT.

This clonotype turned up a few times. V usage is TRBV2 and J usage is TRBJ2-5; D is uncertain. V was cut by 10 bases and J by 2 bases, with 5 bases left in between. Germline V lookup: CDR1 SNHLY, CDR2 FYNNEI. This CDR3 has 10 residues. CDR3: CATQQETQYF. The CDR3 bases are TGTGCCACCCAGCAAGAGACCCAGTACTTC.